There are a few counts of the clone carrying this T cell receptor (beta chain). These data come from a study of blood T cell repertoires in COVID-19. The wider study: Material from acute and convalescent COVID-19 was sourced from the United States, Italy and Spain.

The assay was immunoSEQ multiplex PCR, and TCRdb's table has in-frame clones only and misses some. The sample shows 400,000 to 450,000 clones, over 85% of them seen only once. Trimming removed 2 bases from V and 5 bases from J, with 12 bases in between. Germline V CDR1 and CDR2: LGHDT, YNNKEL (reference sequence). The CDR3 contains 14 residues. This sequence originates from a man between 18 and 29 years old with COVID-19, enrolled during active disease. The source material was peripheral blood. The chain couples TRBV3-1 (or the pseudogene TRBV3-2) to TRBJ1-2; possibly TRBD1 for D (5 bases). The CDR3 is CASSQSAGSYGYTF. CDR3 bases: TGTGCCAGCAGCCAATCCGCAGGGTCTTATGGCTACACCTTC.